Listed below are T cell receptor beta chains from one sample, sequenced in a study of shared clonotypes between healthy human individuals. Produced via immunoSEQ multiplex PCR; TCRdb's table is partial and in-frame only. Here the sample spans over a million clones, roughly 96% being singletons. Sequencing used naive CD4+ T cells sorted from blood. These receptors all come from a man aged 30 to 39 in good health. CDR3s include the opening cysteine and the closing phenylalanine or tryptophan. Fields, in order: D gene, V gene, J gene, clone size, CDR3 protein, CDR3 DNA. The D gene is left open where the match is weak. Rows give clone size only sometimes, using once, few, many, or a class for an expanded clone.

d_gene: TRBD1
v_gene: TRBV7-8
j_gene: TRBJ2-7
abundance: few
CDR3aa: CASRVDRPGHEQYF
CDR3nt: TGTGCCAGCAGAGTGGACAGGCCTGGTCACGAGCAGTACTTC

d_gene: TRBD2
v_gene: TRBV30
j_gene: TRBJ2-5
abundance: -
CDR3aa: CAWRVGLAGVGETQYF
CDR3nt: TGTGCCTGGAGGGTTGGACTAGCGGGAGTTGGAGAGACCCAGTACTTC

d_gene: -
v_gene: TRBV5-4
j_gene: TRBJ2-7
abundance: -
CDR3aa: CASSFPGTLLSEQYF
CDR3nt: TGTGCCAGCAGCTTTCCCGGGACACTATTATCTGAGCAGTACTTC

d_gene: -
v_gene: TRBV28
j_gene: TRBJ2-7
abundance: -
CDR3aa: CASSWGDGSYEQYF
CDR3nt: TGTGCCAGCAGTTGGGGGGACGGCTCCTACGAGCAGTACTTC

d_gene: -
v_gene: TRBV18
j_gene: TRBJ1-1
abundance: -
CDR3aa: CASSPQRGSGTEAFF
CDR3nt: TGTGCCAGCTCACCACAAAGGGGTAGTGGCACTGAAGCTTTCTTT

d_gene: -
v_gene: TRBV19
j_gene: TRBJ1-1
abundance: -
CDR3aa: CATPVGGTEAFF
CDR3nt: TGTGCCACGCCAGTTGGGGGGACTGAAGCTTTCTTT

d_gene: -
v_gene: TRBV27
j_gene: TRBJ1-5
abundance: -
CDR3aa: CASSLGPAGNQPQHF
CDR3nt: TGTGCCAGCAGTTTAGGCCCCGCCGGGAATCAGCCCCAGCATTTT

d_gene: -
v_gene: TRBV7-2
j_gene: TRBJ2-7
abundance: -
CDR3aa: CASSPLRGAYEQYF
CDR3nt: TGTGCCAGCAGCCCTTTAAGGGGAGCCTACGAGCAGTACTTC

d_gene: TRBD2
v_gene: TRBV18
j_gene: TRBJ2-2
abundance: -
CDR3aa: CASSPGLAGDGGELFF
CDR3nt: TGTGCCAGCTCACCGGGACTAGCGGGAGACGGCGGGGAGCTGTTTTTT

d_gene: -
v_gene: TRBV5-1
j_gene: TRBJ2-1
abundance: once
CDR3aa: CASSLVRGLWNEQFF
CDR3nt: TGCGCCAGCAGCTTGGTTCGTGGGCTATGGAATGAGCAGTTCTTC

d_gene: -
v_gene: TRBV28
j_gene: TRBJ1-5
abundance: -
CDR3aa: CASRWTEYSNQPQHF
CDR3nt: TGTGCCAGCAGGTGGACGGAATATAGCAATCAGCCCCAGCATTTT

d_gene: -
v_gene: TRBV5-1
j_gene: TRBJ2-5
abundance: -
CDR3aa: CASSSTPGAGETQYF
CDR3nt: TGCGCCAGCAGCAGTACCCCAGGGGCAGGAGAGACCCAGTACTTC

d_gene: TRBD1
v_gene: TRBV10-3
j_gene: TRBJ2-5
abundance: -
CDR3aa: CAISQGLETQYF
CDR3nt: TGTGCCATCTCACAGGGGCTAGAGACCCAGTACTTC

d_gene: -
v_gene: TRBV5-1
j_gene: TRBJ2-1
abundance: -
CDR3aa: CASSLLAVYNEQFF
CDR3nt: TGCGCCAGCAGCTTATTAGCCGTCTACAATGAGCAGTTCTTC

d_gene: -
v_gene: TRBV7-9
j_gene: TRBJ2-2
abundance: -
CDR3aa: CASSEWAGELFF
CDR3nt: TGTGCCAGCAGCGAGTGGGCCGGGGAGCTGTTTTTT

d_gene: -
v_gene: TRBV19
j_gene: TRBJ2-2
abundance: once
CDR3aa: CASIGGPGAGELFF
CDR3nt: TGTGCCAGTATCGGTGGGCCAGGCGCCGGGGAGCTGTTTTTT

d_gene: -
v_gene: TRBV29-1
j_gene: TRBJ1-1
abundance: -
CDR3aa: CSVSGDKARIRTEAFF
CDR3nt: TGCAGCGTTAGCGGGGACAAAGCGAGGATAAGGACTGAAGCTTTCTTT

d_gene: TRBD2
v_gene: TRBV11-2
j_gene: TRBJ2-5
abundance: -
CDR3aa: CASSLLPGGAQETQYF
CDR3nt: TGTGCCAGCAGCTTACTCCCCGGGGGGGCTCAAGAGACCCAGTACTTC

d_gene: -
v_gene: TRBV2
j_gene: TRBJ2-7
abundance: -
CDR3aa: CASSESPGKNSYEQYF
CDR3nt: TGTGCCAGCAGTGAAAGCCCAGGTAAAAACTCCTACGAGCAGTACTTC

d_gene: -
v_gene: TRBV21-1
j_gene: TRBJ2-5
abundance: -
CDR3aa: CASSVQGKETQYF
CDR3nt: TGTGCCAGCAGCGTACAGGGGAAAGAGACCCAGTACTTC

d_gene: TRBD1
v_gene: TRBV5-1
j_gene: TRBJ2-7
abundance: -
CDR3aa: CASSLDGGAGTGPHGEQYF
CDR3nt: TGCGCCAGCAGCTTGGATGGGGGAGCCGGGACAGGGCCCCACGGTGAGCAGTACTTC

d_gene: TRBD1
v_gene: TRBV28
j_gene: TRBJ1-5
abundance: -
CDR3aa: CASSAGQRSGPQHF
CDR3nt: TGTGCCAGCAGCGCGGGACAGCGCTCCGGTCCCCAGCATTTT

d_gene: TRBD1
v_gene: TRBV7-6
j_gene: TRBJ2-5
abundance: -
CDR3aa: CASTGRTGEETQYF
CDR3nt: TGTGCCAGCACGGGGCGGACAGGAGAAGAGACCCAGTACTTC

d_gene: -
v_gene: TRBV7-2
j_gene: TRBJ2-7
abundance: -
CDR3aa: CASSSSGLHTYEQYF
CDR3nt: TGTGCCAGCAGCTCCTCGGGACTTCACACCTACGAGCAGTACTTC

d_gene: TRBD2
v_gene: TRBV11-3
j_gene: TRBJ2-1
abundance: -
CDR3aa: CASSFSHLAGGSYNEQFF
CDR3nt: TGTGCCAGCAGCTTTTCCCACTTAGCGGGAGGTTCCTACAATGAGCAGTTCTTC

d_gene: -
v_gene: TRBV7-2
j_gene: TRBJ2-7
abundance: -
CDR3aa: CASYKGAGSYEQYF
CDR3nt: TGTGCCAGTTATAAAGGTGCTGGGTCCTACGAGCAGTACTTC

d_gene: TRBD1
v_gene: TRBV5-1
j_gene: TRBJ2-5
abundance: -
CDR3aa: CASSRGQGGGETQYF
CDR3nt: TGCGCCAGCAGCCGGGGACAGGGAGGGGGAGAGACCCAGTACTTC

d_gene: -
v_gene: TRBV28
j_gene: TRBJ1-5
abundance: -
CDR3aa: CASSLLRGPQHF
CDR3nt: TGTGCCAGCAGTTTATTAAGGGGGCCCCAGCATTTT

d_gene: -
v_gene: TRBV7-3
j_gene: TRBJ1-1
abundance: -
CDR3aa: CASSLQGSNTEAFF
CDR3nt: TGTGCCAGCAGCTTACAGGGGTCCAACACTGAAGCTTTCTTT

d_gene: TRBD1
v_gene: TRBV7-6
j_gene: TRBJ2-7
abundance: -
CDR3aa: CASSLEPDRDSEQYF
CDR3nt: TGTGCCAGCAGCTTAGAACCAGACCGGGACAGCGAGCAGTACTTC

d_gene: -
v_gene: TRBV11-2
j_gene: TRBJ2-1
abundance: -
CDR3aa: CASSPGTTRYNEQFF
CDR3nt: TGTGCCAGCAGCCCTGGGACGACAAGATACAATGAGCAGTTCTTC

d_gene: -
v_gene: TRBV30
j_gene: TRBJ1-4
abundance: -
CDR3aa: CAWRRASNEKLFF
CDR3nt: TGTGCCTGGAGAAGAGCCTCTAATGAAAAACTGTTTTTT

d_gene: TRBD1
v_gene: TRBV28
j_gene: TRBJ2-1
abundance: -
CDR3aa: CASSPPQGVWNEQFF
CDR3nt: TGTGCCAGCAGTCCGCCACAGGGGGTTTGGAATGAGCAGTTCTTC

d_gene: -
v_gene: TRBV9
j_gene: TRBJ2-3
abundance: -
CDR3aa: CASSVDIRMGQIYTDTQYF
CDR3nt: TGTGCCAGCAGCGTAGACATCAGAATGGGGCAGATCTACACAGATACGCAGTATTTT

d_gene: -
v_gene: TRBV10-1
j_gene: TRBJ2-2
abundance: -
CDR3aa: CASSGGLLTGELFF
CDR3nt: TGCGCCAGCAGCGGAGGACTTTTAACCGGGGAGCTGTTTTTT

d_gene: TRBD1
v_gene: TRBV11-3
j_gene: TRBJ2-1
abundance: -
CDR3aa: CASSPGQGAAGVPVDEQFF
CDR3nt: TGTGCCAGCAGCCCGGGACAGGGGGCAGCGGGAGTTCCCGTGGATGAGCAGTTCTTC

d_gene: -
v_gene: TRBV6-6
j_gene: TRBJ2-5
abundance: -
CDR3aa: CASSDIVWTQYF
CDR3nt: TGTGCCAGCAGCGATATAGTATGGACCCAGTACTTC

d_gene: -
v_gene: TRBV28
j_gene: TRBJ2-2
abundance: -
CDR3aa: CASWAGVEAGELFF
CDR3nt: TGTGCCAGCTGGGCTGGGGTTGAAGCCGGGGAGCTGTTTTTT

d_gene: -
v_gene: TRBV28
j_gene: TRBJ1-5
abundance: -
CDR3aa: CASSREAMNNQPQHF
CDR3nt: TGTGCCAGCAGTAGGGAGGCGATGAACAATCAGCCCCAGCATTTT

d_gene: -
v_gene: TRBV10-2
j_gene: TRBJ1-1
abundance: -
CDR3aa: CASSESDTEAFF
CDR3nt: TGCGCCAGCAGTGAGTCGGACACTGAAGCTTTCTTT

d_gene: -
v_gene: TRBV7-9
j_gene: TRBJ2-7
abundance: -
CDR3aa: CASSLATGFGEQYF
CDR3nt: TGTGCCAGCAGCTTAGCGACTGGGTTCGGCGAGCAGTACTTC

d_gene: -
v_gene: TRBV15
j_gene: TRBJ2-7
abundance: -
CDR3aa: CATSSLFTGSSYEQYF
CDR3nt: TGTGCCACCAGCAGTCTGTTTACAGGTTCCTCCTACGAGCAGTACTTC

d_gene: -
v_gene: TRBV5-1
j_gene: TRBJ2-5
abundance: -
CDR3aa: CASAPRSVQETQYF
CDR3nt: TGCGCCAGCGCCCCCCGTAGCGTACAAGAGACCCAGTACTTC

d_gene: -
v_gene: TRBV5-4
j_gene: TRBJ1-2
abundance: -
CDR3aa: CASSLGGDFLNYGYTF
CDR3nt: TGTGCCAGCAGCTTGGGAGGGGATTTCCTTAACTATGGCTACACCTTC

d_gene: -
v_gene: TRBV27
j_gene: TRBJ2-1
abundance: -
CDR3aa: CASTPGPGRTTFHSYNEQFF
CDR3nt: TGTGCCAGCACCCCCGGTCCGGGACGGACTACTTTCCACTCCTACAATGAGCAGTTCTTC

d_gene: TRBD1
v_gene: TRBV7-2
j_gene: TRBJ1-6
abundance: -
CDR3aa: CASSLKSAGGADSPLHF
CDR3nt: TGTGCCAGCAGCTTAAAGTCGGCAGGGGGCGCTGATTCACCCCTCCACTTT

d_gene: -
v_gene: TRBV28
j_gene: TRBJ1-2
abundance: -
CDR3aa: CASSPTYYGYTF
CDR3nt: TGTGCCAGCAGTCCAACCTACTATGGCTACACCTTC

d_gene: TRBD2
v_gene: TRBV10-3
j_gene: TRBJ2-3
abundance: -
CDR3aa: CASDSGLAGADTQYF
CDR3nt: TGTGCAAGCGACTCGGGACTAGCGGGAGCAGATACGCAGTATTTT

d_gene: -
v_gene: TRBV2
j_gene: TRBJ2-1
abundance: -
CDR3aa: CASSRRLVRDHLNEQFF
CDR3nt: TGTGCCAGCTCTCGACGGTTGGTGAGGGACCACCTTAATGAGCAGTTCTTC

d_gene: TRBD1
v_gene: TRBV11-2
j_gene: TRBJ2-5
abundance: -
CDR3aa: CASSLVVWDRKETQYF
CDR3nt: TGTGCCAGCAGCTTAGTTGTTTGGGACAGGAAAGAGACCCAGTACTTC

d_gene: -
v_gene: TRBV5-4
j_gene: TRBJ1-1
abundance: -
CDR3aa: CASTKTNGDAAFF
CDR3nt: TGTGCCAGCACGAAGACCAACGGGGACGCGGCTTTCTTT

d_gene: -
v_gene: TRBV4-1
j_gene: TRBJ1-4
abundance: -
CDR3aa: CASSQGQEPEKLFF
CDR3nt: TGCGCCAGCAGCCAAGGACAGGAGCCAGAAAAACTGTTTTTT

d_gene: -
v_gene: TRBV5-4
j_gene: TRBJ2-5
abundance: -
CDR3aa: CASSSGRAETQYF
CDR3nt: TGTGCCAGCAGCTCCGGAAGGGCAGAGACCCAGTACTTC

d_gene: TRBD2
v_gene: TRBV9
j_gene: TRBJ2-3
abundance: -
CDR3aa: CASSVEGLAFLGDTQYF
CDR3nt: TGTGCCAGCAGCGTAGAGGGACTAGCCTTCCTCGGGGATACGCAGTATTTT

d_gene: -
v_gene: TRBV9
j_gene: TRBJ2-2
abundance: -
CDR3aa: CASIRGPANTGELFF
CDR3nt: TGTGCCAGCATCCGGGGACCCGCGAACACCGGGGAGCTGTTTTTT

d_gene: TRBD1
v_gene: TRBV15
j_gene: TRBJ2-1
abundance: -
CDR3aa: CATSKDRAGNNEQFF
CDR3nt: TGTGCCACCAGCAAGGACAGGGCGGGGAATAATGAGCAGTTCTTC

d_gene: TRBD2
v_gene: TRBV7-9
j_gene: TRBJ2-7
abundance: -
CDR3aa: CASSATGTSTSYEQYF
CDR3nt: TGTGCCAGCAGCGCAACCGGGACTAGCACTTCCTACGAGCAGTACTTC